What follows are 13 T cell receptor beta chains derived from one specimen sequenced in a study of beta chain features in type 1 diabetes. Isolated RNA was reverse transcribed in full, so expressed TCRB transcripts were sequenced. Clones were sequenced by immunoSEQ multiplex PCR, and TCRdb holds only the in-frame ones, with some missing. The sample holds 95,000 to 150,000 clones, approximately 16% seen once. General observations from the study: When Type 1 diabetes patients were examined, their TCRB CDR3s proved moderately but significantly shorter in all four CD4+ subsets.

For these TCRs, the target antigens are not known. The sequencing input was central memory CD4+ T cells from blood. The source is a man aged 25 to 45 with type 1 diabetes.

The gene calls are TRBV10-3 and TRBJ2-7; 9 positions match TRBD1. This CDR3 has 13 residues. Germline CDR1 and CDR2: ENHRY and SYGVKD. The V segment lost 6 bases and the J segment 3 bases; nucleotides outside the gene matches: 3. CDR3 protein: CAIRMGQGYEQYF. For the CDR3, the DNA is TGTGCCATCAGGATGGGACAGGGCTACGAGCAGTACTTC.

This clone occurred a few times. The identical CDR3 is also encoded by other nucleotide sequences in the sample. This chain uses TRBV29-1 with TRBJ2-2; D might be TRBD1 or TRBD2, each matching 5 bases. The CDR3 extends over 13 amino acids. CDR1 is SQVTM and CDR2 is ANQGSEA in the germline V gene. Trimming shortened V by 4 bases and J by 0 bases, and 6 bases separated the two germline ends. The CDR3 DNA reads TGCAGCGTTGGGGGGACGAACACCGGGGAGCTGTTTTTT. This encodes CSVGGTNTGELFF.

This clone was observed a few times. The chain uses TRBV25-1 and TRBJ1-2, with TRBD1 identical over 7 bases. V lost 2 bases, J lost 3 bases, and 9 bases stayed unmatched. Looked up from germline, CDR1 is MGHDK and CDR2 is SYGVNS. The CDR3 runs 16 residues. The CDR3 loop reads CASSEAPGQGDYGYTF. In DNA, the CDR3 is TGTGCCAGCAGTGAAGCCCCCGGTCAGGGGGACTATGGCTACACCTTC.

The V call is TRBV29-1, the J call TRBJ2-1; TRBD1 matches at 7 bases. J gave up 0 bases and V 8 bases, and 13 bases lay outside the gene matches. CDR1 SQVTM and CDR2 ANQGSEA come from the germline V gene. The CDR3 consists of 16 residues. For the CDR3, the DNA is TGCAGCACCGGGACAGACATAACCAACTCCTACAATGAGCAGTTCTTC. Its translation is CSTGTDITNSYNEQFF.

The CDR3 reads CASSRTSGGANEQFF. The CDR3, as DNA: TGTGCCAGCTCTCGGACTAGCGGGGGGGCGAATGAGCAGTTCTTC. The genes are TRBV2 and TRBJ2-1; 15 bases match TRBD2. After removal of 8 bases from V and 7 bases from J, the junction contained 6 bases not matched to a gene. The CDR3 totals 15 residues. Germline values: CDR1 SNHLY, CDR2 FYNNEI.

The chain joins TRBV18 to TRBJ2-1; a possible D gene is TRBD2 (6 bases). Germline V gene lookup returns CDR1 KGHSH and CDR2 LQKENI. The V end was cut by 5 bases, the J end by 2 bases, with 13 bases between. CDR3 length: 15 residues. The chain's CDR3 is CASSTGRGTYNEQFF. The CDR3, as DNA: TGTGCCAGCTCAACGGGTCGGGGGACCTACAATGAGCAGTTCTTC.

The chain uses TRBV7-9 and TRBJ2-1; 10 nucleotides align to TRBD1. This CDR3 is 15 amino acids long. V lost 7 bases, J lost 6 bases, and 9 bases stayed unmatched. The germline V gene has CDR1 SEHNR and CDR2 FQNEAQ (reference sequence). CDR3 DNA: TGTGCCAGCATCCGGGACAGGGGTTCCCTCAATGAGCAGTTCTTC. Residues: CASIRDRGSLNEQFF. Full variable domain (missing parts from reference TRBV7-9 and TRBJ2-1): DTGVSQNPRHKITKRGQNVTFRCDPISEHNRLYWYRQTLGQGPEFLTYFQNEAQLEKSRLLSDRFSAERPKGSFSTLEIQRTEQGDSAMYLCASIRDRGSLNEQFFGPGTRLTVL.

The CDR3 nucleotides are TGCGCCAGCAGCCAACCGACGGTAGTTAATGAAAAACTGTTTTTT. Amino acids: CASSQPTVVNEKLFF. The chain couples TRBV4-1 to TRBJ1-4; D gene unclear. The V end was cut by 2 bases, the J end by 4 bases, with 11 bases between. Germline loops: CDR1 MGHRA, CDR2 YSYEKL. The CDR3 length is 15 residues.

The chain has TRBV7-3 and TRBJ1-1; D remains ambiguous. CDR3 length: 15 residues. V lost 5 bases and J lost 0, with 13 bases in between. Germline V gene data show CDR1 as SGHTA and CDR2 as FQGTGA. The CDR3 region has the DNA TGTGCCAGCAGCCCGAAACAGCGATTGAACACTGAAGCTTTCTTT. Translating gives CASSPKQRLNTEAFF.

There are many counts of this clone. The CDR3 DNA is TGTGCCAGCAGCTTATCCCGGGTTACCGGGGAGCTGTTTTTT. The encoded protein is CASSLSRVTGELFF. The chain links TRBV7-8 to TRBJ2-2; D call uncertain. The CDR3 has 14 residues. Germline V gene lookup returns CDR1 SGHVS and CDR2 FQNEAQ. Between the trimmed V and J ends, which lost 2 bases and 5 bases, there was a span of 9 bases.

A few counts support this clone. V is TRBV19 and J is TRBJ1-4; no firm D call. CDR3 size: 12 residues. The germline V gene has CDR1 LNHDA and CDR2 SQIVND (reference sequence). With 6 bases removed from V and 8 bases from J, the gap between germline ends came to 10 bases. CDR3 region: CASRPTPEKLFF. DNA for the CDR3: TGTGCCAGTAGGCCCACACCGGAAAAACTGTTTTTT.

This clone was detected only a few times. Relative to the germline gene, one junction end is altered; a read error may explain this. The chain uses TRBV29-1 and TRBJ1-2, with TRBD1 matching over 8 bases. The CDR3 spans 15 residues. Germline V lookup: CDR1 SQVTM, CDR2 ANQGSEA. The CDR3 protein is CSVEDLGTGRYSPLF. The CDR3 coding sequence is TGCAGCGTTGAAGATCTTGGGACAGGCCGATATTCCCCCCTCTTC. Full variable domain (missing parts from reference TRBV29-1 and TRBJ1-2): SAVISQKPSRDICQRGTSLTIQCQVDSQVTMMFWYRQQPGQSLTLIATANQGSEATYESGFVIDKFPISRPNLTFSTLTVSNMSPEDSSIYLCSVEDLGTGRYSPLFGSGTRLTVV.

The J gene is TRBJ2-2, the V gene TRBV4-3; D not resolved. The CDR3 extends over 14 amino acids. Germline V gene lookup returns CDR1 LGHNA and CDR2 YSLEER. The V end was cut by 0 bases, the J end by 6 bases, with 8 bases between. The CDR3 sequence is CASSQESGAGELFF. CDR3 in DNA: TGCGCCAGCAGCCAAGAATCCGGAGCCGGGGAGCTGTTTTTT.